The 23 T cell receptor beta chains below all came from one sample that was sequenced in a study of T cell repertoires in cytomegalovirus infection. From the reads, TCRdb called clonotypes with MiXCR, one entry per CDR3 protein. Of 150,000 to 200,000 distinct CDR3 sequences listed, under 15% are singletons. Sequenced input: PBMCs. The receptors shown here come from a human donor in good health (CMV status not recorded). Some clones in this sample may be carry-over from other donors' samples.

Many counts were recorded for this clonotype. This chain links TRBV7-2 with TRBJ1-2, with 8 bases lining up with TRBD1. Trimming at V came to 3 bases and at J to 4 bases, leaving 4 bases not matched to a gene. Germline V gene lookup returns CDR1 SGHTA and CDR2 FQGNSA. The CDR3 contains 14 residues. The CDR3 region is CASSFSDRGYGYTF. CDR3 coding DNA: TGTGCCAGCAGCTTTTCCGACAGGGGCTATGGCTACACCTTC. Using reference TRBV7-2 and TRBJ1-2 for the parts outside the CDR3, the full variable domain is GAGVSQSPSNKVTEKGKDVELRCDPISGHTALYWYRQSLGQGLEFLIYFQGNSAPDKSGLPSDRFSAERTGGSVSTLTIQRTQQEDSAVYLCASSFSDRGYGYTFGSGTRLTVV.

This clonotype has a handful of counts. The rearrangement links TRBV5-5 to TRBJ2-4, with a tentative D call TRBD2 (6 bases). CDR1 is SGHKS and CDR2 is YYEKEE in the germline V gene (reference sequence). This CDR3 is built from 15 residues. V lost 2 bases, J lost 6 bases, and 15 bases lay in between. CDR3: CASSLARLASNIQYF. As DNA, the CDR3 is TGTGCCAGCAGCTTAGCCCGGCTAGCGTCAAACATTCAGTACTTC.

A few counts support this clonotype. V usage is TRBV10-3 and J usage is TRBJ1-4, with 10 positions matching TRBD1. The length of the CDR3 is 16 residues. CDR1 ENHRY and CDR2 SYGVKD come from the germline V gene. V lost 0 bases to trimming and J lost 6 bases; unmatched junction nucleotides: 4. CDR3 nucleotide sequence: TGTGCCATCAGTGAGTCCAGGACAGGGGGGCATGAAAAACTGTTTTTT. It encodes CAISESRTGGHEKLFF.

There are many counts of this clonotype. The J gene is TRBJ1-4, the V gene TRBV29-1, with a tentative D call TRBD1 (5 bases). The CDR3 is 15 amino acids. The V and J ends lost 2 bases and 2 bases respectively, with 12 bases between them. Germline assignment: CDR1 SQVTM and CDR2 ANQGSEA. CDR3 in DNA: TGCAGCGTTGAATCAGACAGCGAGACTAATGAAAAACTGTTTTTT. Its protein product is CSVESDSETNEKLFF.

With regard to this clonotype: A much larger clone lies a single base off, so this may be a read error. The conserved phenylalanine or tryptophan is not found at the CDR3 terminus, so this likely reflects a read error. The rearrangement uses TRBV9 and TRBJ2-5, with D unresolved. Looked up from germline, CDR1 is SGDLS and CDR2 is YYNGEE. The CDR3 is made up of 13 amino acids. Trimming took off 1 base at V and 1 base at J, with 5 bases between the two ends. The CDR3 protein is CASSVSSQETQYV. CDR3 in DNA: TGTGCCAGCAGCGTATCCTCCCAAGAGACCCAGTACGTC.

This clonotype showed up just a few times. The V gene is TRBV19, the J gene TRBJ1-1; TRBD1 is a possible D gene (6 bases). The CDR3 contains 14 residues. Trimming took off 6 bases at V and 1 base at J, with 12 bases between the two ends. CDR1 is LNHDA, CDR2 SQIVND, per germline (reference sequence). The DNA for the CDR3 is TGTGCCAGTAGCAGGGGCAGGGAGAACACTGAAGCTTTCTTT. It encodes CASSRGRENTEAFF.

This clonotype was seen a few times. The CDR3 sequence is CASGKGQTSNQPQHF. CDR3 bases: TGTGCCAGCGGAAAGGGGCAGACCAGCAATCAGCCCCAGCATTTT. The chain employs TRBV6-5 and TRBJ1-5; D perhaps matches TRBD1 (5 bases). The CDR3 covers 15 residues. The V end lost 8 bases, the J end lost 1 base, and 15 bases lay between the germline ends. Germline-derived CDR1 and CDR2 are MNHEY and SVGAGI.

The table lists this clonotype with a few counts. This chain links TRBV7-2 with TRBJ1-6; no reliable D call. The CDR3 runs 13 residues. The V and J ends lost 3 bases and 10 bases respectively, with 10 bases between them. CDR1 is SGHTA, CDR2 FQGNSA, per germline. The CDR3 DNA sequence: TGTGCCAGCAGCTTTCGGGGTAGCTCACCCCTCCACTTT. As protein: CASSFRGSSPLHF.

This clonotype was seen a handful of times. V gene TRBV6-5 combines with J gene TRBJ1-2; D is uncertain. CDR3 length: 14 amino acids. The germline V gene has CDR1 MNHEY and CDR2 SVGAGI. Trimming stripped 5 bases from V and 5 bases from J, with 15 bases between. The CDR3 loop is CASSPWATSYGYTF. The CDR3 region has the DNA TGTGCCAGCAGTCCCTGGGCGACGAGTTATGGCTACACCTTC.

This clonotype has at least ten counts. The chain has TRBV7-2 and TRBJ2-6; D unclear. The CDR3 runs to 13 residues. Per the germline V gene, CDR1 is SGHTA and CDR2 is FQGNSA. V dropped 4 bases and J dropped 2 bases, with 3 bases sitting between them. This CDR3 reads CASSWAGANVLTF. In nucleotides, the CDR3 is TGTGCCAGCAGCTGGGCTGGGGCCAACGTCCTGACTTTC.

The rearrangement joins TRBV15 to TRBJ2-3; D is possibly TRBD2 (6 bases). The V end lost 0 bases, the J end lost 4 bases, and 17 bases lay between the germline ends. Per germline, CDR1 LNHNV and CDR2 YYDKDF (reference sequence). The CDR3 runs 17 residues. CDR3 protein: CATSRDLEPPGADTQYF. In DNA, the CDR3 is TGTGCCACCAGCAGAGATTTAGAGCCTCCGGGGGCAGATACGCAGTATTTT.

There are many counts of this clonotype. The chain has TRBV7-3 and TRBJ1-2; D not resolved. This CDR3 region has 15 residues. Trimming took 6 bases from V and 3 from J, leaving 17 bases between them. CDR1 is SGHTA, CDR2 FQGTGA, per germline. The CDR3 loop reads CASSPEGSFDYGYTF. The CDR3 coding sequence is TGTGCCAGCAGTCCCGAAGGTAGTTTTGACTATGGCTACACCTTC. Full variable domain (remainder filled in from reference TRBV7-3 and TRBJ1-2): GAGVSQTPSNKVTEKGKYVELRCDPISGHTALYWYRQSLGQGPEFLIYFQGTGAADDSGLPNDRFFAVRPEGSVSTLKIQRTERGDSAVYLCASSPEGSFDYGYTFGSGTRLTVV.

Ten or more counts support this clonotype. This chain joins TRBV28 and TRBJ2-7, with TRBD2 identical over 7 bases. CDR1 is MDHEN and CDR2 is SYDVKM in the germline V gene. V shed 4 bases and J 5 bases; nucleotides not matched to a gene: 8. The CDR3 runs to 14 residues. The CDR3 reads CASSSGTTLHEQYF. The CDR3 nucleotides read TGTGCCAGCAGTTCCGGGACTACCCTCCACGAGCAGTACTTC.

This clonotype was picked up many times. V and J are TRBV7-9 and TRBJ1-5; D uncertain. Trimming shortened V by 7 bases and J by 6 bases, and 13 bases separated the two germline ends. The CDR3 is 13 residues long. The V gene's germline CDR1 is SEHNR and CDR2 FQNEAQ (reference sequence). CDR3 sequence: CASTPGGVQPQHF. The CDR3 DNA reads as TGTGCCAGCACCCCCGGTGGGGTTCAGCCCCAGCATTTT.

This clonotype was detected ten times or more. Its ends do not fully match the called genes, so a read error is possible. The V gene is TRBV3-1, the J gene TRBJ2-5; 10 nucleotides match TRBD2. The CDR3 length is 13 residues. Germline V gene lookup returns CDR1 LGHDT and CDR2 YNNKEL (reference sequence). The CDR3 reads CASSQASGGANNF. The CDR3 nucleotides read TGTGCCAGCAGCCAAGCCAGCGGGGGGGCCAACAACTTC.

The CDR3 DNA sequence: TGTGCCAGCAGCCAAAGGGAAGGCAGCCCCACCTTC. It is translated as CASSQREGSPTF. The chain combines TRBV3-1 with TRBJ1-2; D is uncertain. The V and J ends lost 2 bases and 13 bases respectively, with 14 bases between them. Germline CDR1 and CDR2: LGHDT and YNNKEL (reference sequence). The CDR3 has 12 amino acids. The whole variable domain, filled in from reference TRBV3-1 and TRBJ1-2, reads DTAVSQTPKYLVTQMGNDKSIKCEQNLGHDTMYWYKQDSKKFLKIMFSYNNKELIINETVPNRFSPKSPDKAHLNLHINSLELGDSAVYFCASSQREGSPTFGSGTRLTVV.

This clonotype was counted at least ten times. The CDR3 DNA reads TGTGCCAGTGGATCTAGACAGCTCAATCAGCCCCAGCATTTT. Its translation is CASGSRQLNQPQHF. V and J are TRBV19 and TRBJ1-5, with D possibly TRBD1 on 5 matching bases. This CDR3 comprises 14 residues. CDR1 LNHDA and CDR2 SQIVND come from the germline V gene (reference sequence). V lost 8 bases and J 3 bases, leaving 14 bases between the germline ends.

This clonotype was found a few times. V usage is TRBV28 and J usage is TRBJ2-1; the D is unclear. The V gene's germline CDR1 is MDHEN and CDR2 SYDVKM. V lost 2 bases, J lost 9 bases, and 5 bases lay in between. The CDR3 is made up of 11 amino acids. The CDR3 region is CASSLEVEQFF. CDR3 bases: TGTGCCAGCAGTTTAGAGGTTGAGCAGTTCTTC. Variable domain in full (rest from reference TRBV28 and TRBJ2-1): DVKVTQSSRYLVKRTGEKVFLECVQDMDHENMFWYRQDPGLGLRLIYFSYDVKMKEKGDIPEGYSVSREKKERFSLILESASTNQTSMYLCASSLEVEQFFGPGTRLTVL.

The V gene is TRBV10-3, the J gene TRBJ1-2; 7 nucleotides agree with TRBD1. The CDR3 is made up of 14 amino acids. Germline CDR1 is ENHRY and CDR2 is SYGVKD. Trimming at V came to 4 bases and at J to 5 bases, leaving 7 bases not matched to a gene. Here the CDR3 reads CAISGQGIRYGYTF. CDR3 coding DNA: TGTGCCATCAGTGGACAGGGCATTCGGTATGGCTACACCTTC.

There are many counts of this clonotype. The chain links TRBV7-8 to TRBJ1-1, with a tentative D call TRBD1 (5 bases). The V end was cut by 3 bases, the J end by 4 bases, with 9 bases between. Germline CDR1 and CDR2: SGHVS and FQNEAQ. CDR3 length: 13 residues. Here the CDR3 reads CASSFGGITEAFF. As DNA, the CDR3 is TGTGCCAGCAGCTTTGGGGGAATCACTGAAGCTTTCTTT.

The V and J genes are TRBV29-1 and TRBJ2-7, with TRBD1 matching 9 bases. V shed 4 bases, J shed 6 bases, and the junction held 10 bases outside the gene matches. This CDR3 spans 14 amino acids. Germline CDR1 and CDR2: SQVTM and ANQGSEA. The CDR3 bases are TGCAGCGTTGTAGATAGGGACAGGGCGAGCGAGCAGTACTTC. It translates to CSVVDRDRASEQYF.

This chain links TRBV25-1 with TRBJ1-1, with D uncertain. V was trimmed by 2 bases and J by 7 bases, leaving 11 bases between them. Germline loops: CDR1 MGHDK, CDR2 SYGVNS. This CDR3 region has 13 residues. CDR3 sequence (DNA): TGTGCCAGCAGTGAACTTGCCGCCGGTGAAGCTTTCTTT. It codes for CASSELAAGEAFF.

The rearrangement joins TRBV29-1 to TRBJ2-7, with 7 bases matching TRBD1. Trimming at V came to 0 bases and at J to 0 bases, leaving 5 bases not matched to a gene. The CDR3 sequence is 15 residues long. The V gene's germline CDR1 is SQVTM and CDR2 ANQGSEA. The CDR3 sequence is CSVEDPGQASYEQYF. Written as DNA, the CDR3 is TGCAGCGTTGAAGATCCTGGACAGGCCTCCTACGAGCAGTACTTC.